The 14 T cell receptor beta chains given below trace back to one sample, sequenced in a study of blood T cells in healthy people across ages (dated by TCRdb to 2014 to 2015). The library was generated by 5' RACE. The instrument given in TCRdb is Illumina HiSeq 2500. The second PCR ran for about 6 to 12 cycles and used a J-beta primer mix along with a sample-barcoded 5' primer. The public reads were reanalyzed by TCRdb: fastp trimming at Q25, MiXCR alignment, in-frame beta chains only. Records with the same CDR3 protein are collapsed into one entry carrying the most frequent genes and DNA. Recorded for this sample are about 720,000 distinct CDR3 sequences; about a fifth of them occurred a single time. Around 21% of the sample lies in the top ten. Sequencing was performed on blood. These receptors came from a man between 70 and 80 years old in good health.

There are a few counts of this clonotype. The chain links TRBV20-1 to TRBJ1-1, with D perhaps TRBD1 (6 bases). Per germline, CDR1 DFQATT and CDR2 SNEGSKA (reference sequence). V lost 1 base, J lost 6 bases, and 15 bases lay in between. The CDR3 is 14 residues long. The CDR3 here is CSARGGLFTPEAFF. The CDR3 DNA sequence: TGCAGTGCTAGAGGGGGGCTATTCACCCCTGAAGCTTTCTTT.

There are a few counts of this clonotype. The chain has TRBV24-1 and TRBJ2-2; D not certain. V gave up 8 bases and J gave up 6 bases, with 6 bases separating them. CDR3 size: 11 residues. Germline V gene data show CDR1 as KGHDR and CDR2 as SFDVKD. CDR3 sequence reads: CATKSSGELFF. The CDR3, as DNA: TGTGCCACCAAATCGTCCGGGGAGCTGTTTTTT.

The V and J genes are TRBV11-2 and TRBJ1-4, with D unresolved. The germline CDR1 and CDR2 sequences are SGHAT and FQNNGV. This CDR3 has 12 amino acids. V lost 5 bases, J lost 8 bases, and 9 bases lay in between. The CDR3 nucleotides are TGTGCCAGCAGCGGGTTTTACGAAAAACTGTTTTTT. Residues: CASSGFYEKLFF.

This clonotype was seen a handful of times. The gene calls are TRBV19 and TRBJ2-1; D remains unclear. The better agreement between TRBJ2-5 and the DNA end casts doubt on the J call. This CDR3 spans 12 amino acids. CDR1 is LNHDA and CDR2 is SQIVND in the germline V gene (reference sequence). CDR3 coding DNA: TGTGCCAGTAGAACTGGGGTCGGAACCCAGTACTTC. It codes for CASRTGVGTQYF.

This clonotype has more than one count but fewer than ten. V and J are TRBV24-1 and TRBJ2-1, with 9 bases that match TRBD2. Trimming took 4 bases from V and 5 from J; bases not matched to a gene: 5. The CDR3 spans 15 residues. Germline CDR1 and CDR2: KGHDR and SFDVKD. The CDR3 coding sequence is TGTGCCACCAGTGAACGACTAGCGGCCAACAATGAGCAGTTCTTC. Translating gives CATSERLAANNEQFF.

CDR3 sequence: CSVSENEQFF. CDR3 DNA: TGCAGCGTTTCCGAGAATGAGCAGTTCTTC. The genes are TRBV29-1 and TRBJ2-1, with D unresolved. CDR1 is SQVTM and CDR2 is ANQGSEA in the germline V gene. The CDR3 contains 10 residues. V lost 5 bases, J lost 7 bases, and 6 bases lay in between.

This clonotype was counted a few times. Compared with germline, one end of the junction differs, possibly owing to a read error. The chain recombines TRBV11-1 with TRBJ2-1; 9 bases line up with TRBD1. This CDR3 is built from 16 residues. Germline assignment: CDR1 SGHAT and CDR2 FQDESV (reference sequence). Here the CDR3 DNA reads TGTGCCGGCAGCTTTGCTCGGACAGGGGACTACAATGAGCAGTTCTTC. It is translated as CAGSFARTGDYNEQFF.

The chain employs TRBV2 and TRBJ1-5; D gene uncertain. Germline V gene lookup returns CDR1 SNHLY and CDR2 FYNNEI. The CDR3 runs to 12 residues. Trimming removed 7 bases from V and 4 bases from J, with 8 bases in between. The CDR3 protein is CASMSANQPQHF. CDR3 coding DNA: TGTGCCAGCATGTCGGCGAATCAGCCCCAGCATTTT.

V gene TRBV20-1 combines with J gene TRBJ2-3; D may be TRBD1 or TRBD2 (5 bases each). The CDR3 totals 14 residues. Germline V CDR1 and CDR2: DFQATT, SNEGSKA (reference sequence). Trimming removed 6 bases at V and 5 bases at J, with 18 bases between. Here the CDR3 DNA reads TGCAGTGCAGCCCAGGGTGGGAGAGGAGATACGCAGTATTTT. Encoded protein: CSAAQGGRGDTQYF.

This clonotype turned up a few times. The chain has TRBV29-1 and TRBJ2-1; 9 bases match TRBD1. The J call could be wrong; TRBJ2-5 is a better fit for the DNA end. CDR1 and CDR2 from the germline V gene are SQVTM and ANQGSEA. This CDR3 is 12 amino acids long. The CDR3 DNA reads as TGCAGCGTTGGACAGGGGGAAGAGACCCAGTACTTC. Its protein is CSVGQGEETQYF.

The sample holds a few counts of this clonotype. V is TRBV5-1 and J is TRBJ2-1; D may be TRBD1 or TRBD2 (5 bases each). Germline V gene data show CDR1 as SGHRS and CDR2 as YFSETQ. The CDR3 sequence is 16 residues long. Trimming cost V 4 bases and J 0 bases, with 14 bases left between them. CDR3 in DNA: TGCGCCAGCAGCCCGGGGCAGACTTACTCCTACAATGAGCAGTTCTTC. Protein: CASSPGQTYSYNEQFF.

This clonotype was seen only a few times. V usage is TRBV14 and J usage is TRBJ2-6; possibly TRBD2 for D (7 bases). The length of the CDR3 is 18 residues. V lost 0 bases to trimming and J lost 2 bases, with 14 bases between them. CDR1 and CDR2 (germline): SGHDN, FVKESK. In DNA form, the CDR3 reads TGTGCCAGCAGCCAAGAAAAGGGGGGGGGCCCTGGGGCCAACGTCCTGACTTTC. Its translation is CASSQEKGGGPGANVLTF.

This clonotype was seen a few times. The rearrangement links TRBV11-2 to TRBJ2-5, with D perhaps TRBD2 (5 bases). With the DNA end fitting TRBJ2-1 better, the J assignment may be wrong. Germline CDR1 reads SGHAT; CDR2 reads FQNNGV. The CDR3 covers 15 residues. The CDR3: CASSSERIPYNEQFF. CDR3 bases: TGTGCCAGCAGCTCCGAGCGGATTCCCTACAATGAGCAGTTCTTC.

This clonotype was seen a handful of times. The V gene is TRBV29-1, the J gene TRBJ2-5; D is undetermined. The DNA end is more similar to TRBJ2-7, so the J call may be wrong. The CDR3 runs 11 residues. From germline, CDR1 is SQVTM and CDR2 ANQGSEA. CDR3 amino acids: CSGRGVREQYF. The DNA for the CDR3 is TGCAGCGGGCGCGGAGTACGCGAGCAGTACTTC.